This is a list of T cell receptor beta chains from one sample in a study of cytomegalovirus exposure and HLA in healthy donors. Sequencing was performed with immunoSEQ multiplex PCR; in TCRdb, only in-frame clones are kept and a portion is missing. The sample records about 66,000 clones, nearly 98% being singletons. Sequencing input: PBMCs. The receptors were gathered from a woman younger than 30 in good health and CMV-seropositive. Each CDR3 is given with its conserved first and last residue. Fields, in order: D gene, J gene, clone size, V gene, CDR3 DNA, CDR3 protein. D genes are given only for firm matches. Only some rows state a clone size, as once, few, many or a class for expanded clones.

d_call: TRBD2; j_call: TRBJ2-7; clone_size: NA; v_call: TRBV27; cdr3_nt: TGTGCCAGTGGACTAGTCGAGCAGTACTTC; cdr3_aa: CASGLVEQYF
d_call: NA; j_call: TRBJ2-7; clone_size: few; v_call: TRBV6-1; cdr3_nt: TGTGCCAGCAGACAGGGCTACGAGCAGTACTTC; cdr3_aa: CASRQGYEQYF
d_call: NA; j_call: TRBJ1-3; clone_size: NA; v_call: TRBV9; cdr3_nt: TGTGCCAGCAGCGTGGGCAACTCTGGAAACACCATATATTTT; cdr3_aa: CASSVGNSGNTIYF
d_call: TRBD1; j_call: TRBJ1-5; clone_size: NA; v_call: TRBV6-1; cdr3_nt: TGTGCCAGCAGTGATAACGGGGACAGGGGACAGCCCCAGCATTTT; cdr3_aa: CASSDNGDRGQPQHF
d_call: NA; j_call: TRBJ1-5; clone_size: NA; v_call: TRBV5-1; cdr3_nt: TGCGCCAGCGCGGGGGGGGATGATCAGCCCCAGCATTTT; cdr3_aa: CASAGGDDQPQHF
d_call: NA; j_call: TRBJ2-1; clone_size: once; v_call: TRBV28; cdr3_nt: TGTGCCAGCAGCTCTACAGGGTCATGGGGAAATGAGCAGTTCTTC; cdr3_aa: CASSSTGSWGNEQFF
d_call: NA; j_call: TRBJ1-2; clone_size: NA; v_call: TRBV6-5; cdr3_nt: TGTGCCAGCAGTTACTCGGCAGGGGACCAAGTTGCGGGCTACACCTTC; cdr3_aa: CASSYSAGDQVAGYTF
d_call: TRBD1; j_call: TRBJ2-1; clone_size: NA; v_call: TRBV7-3; cdr3_nt: TGTGCCAGCAGCTTAACGGGACAGGGTGGTGCTGAGCAGTTCTTC; cdr3_aa: CASSLTGQGGAEQFF
d_call: TRBD1; j_call: TRBJ2-7; clone_size: NA; v_call: TRBV9; cdr3_nt: TGTGCCAGCAGCCGCCGGGACAGGGCCCACGAGCAGTACTTC; cdr3_aa: CASSRRDRAHEQYF
d_call: NA; j_call: TRBJ1-1; clone_size: NA; v_call: TRBV9; cdr3_nt: TGTGCCAGCAGCGGCCCACAGGATAACACTGAAGCTTTCTTT; cdr3_aa: CASSGPQDNTEAFF
d_call: NA; j_call: TRBJ1-1; clone_size: NA; v_call: TRBV28; cdr3_nt: TGTGCCAGCAGCCCTCGAGGAGGGGCGGTCACTGAAGCTTTCTTT; cdr3_aa: CASSPRGGAVTEAFF
d_call: TRBD1; j_call: TRBJ2-1; clone_size: NA; v_call: TRBV5-1; cdr3_nt: TGCGCCAGCAGCTCCTCGGGACAGTACAATGAGCAGTTCTTC; cdr3_aa: CASSSSGQYNEQFF
d_call: TRBD2; j_call: TRBJ2-1; clone_size: NA; v_call: TRBV9; cdr3_nt: TGTGCCAGCAGCGTCGGAAGCGGGGGCTACAATGAGCAGTTCTTC; cdr3_aa: CASSVGSGGYNEQFF
d_call: NA; j_call: TRBJ1-1; clone_size: few; v_call: TRBV10-3; cdr3_nt: TGTGCCATCAGTGATAATAGGGGACAAGAAGCTTTCTTT; cdr3_aa: CAISDNRGQEAFF
d_call: NA; j_call: TRBJ2-2; clone_size: NA; v_call: TRBV28; cdr3_nt: TGTGCCAGCAGCCTGTCGCACACGAGGTCGAACACCGGGGAGCTGTTTTTT; cdr3_aa: CASSLSHTRSNTGELFF
d_call: TRBD2; j_call: TRBJ2-5; clone_size: NA; v_call: TRBV11-3; cdr3_nt: TGTGCCAGCAGCCACGGGACTAGCGGGAGTCTGGAGACCCAGTACTTC; cdr3_aa: CASSHGTSGSLETQYF
d_call: TRBD2; j_call: TRBJ2-7; clone_size: NA; v_call: TRBV9; cdr3_nt: TGTGCCAGCAGCGTATTGGGGGGGAGCTCCTACGAGCAGTACTTC; cdr3_aa: CASSVLGGSSYEQYF
d_call: TRBD1; j_call: TRBJ2-5; clone_size: NA; v_call: TRBV15; cdr3_nt: TGTGCCACCAGCAGGGACAGGGTACGAGAGACCCAGTACTTC; cdr3_aa: CATSRDRVRETQYF
d_call: NA; j_call: TRBJ1-1; clone_size: once; v_call: TRBV6-1; cdr3_nt: TGTGCCAGCAGTGAGGACTTCAGGGGCACTGAAGCTTTCTTT; cdr3_aa: CASSEDFRGTEAFF
d_call: TRBD2; j_call: TRBJ2-2; clone_size: NA; v_call: TRBV10-2; cdr3_nt: TGCGCCAGCAGCCCGGGACTAGCGGGAGTAGGGTCCGGGGAGCTGTTTTTT; cdr3_aa: CASSPGLAGVGSGELFF
d_call: TRBD2; j_call: TRBJ2-7; clone_size: NA; v_call: TRBV4-1; cdr3_nt: TGCGCCAGCAGCCAAGCGTCTCCGGGACTAGGTGGCGAGCAGTACTTC; cdr3_aa: CASSQASPGLGGEQYF
d_call: NA; j_call: TRBJ2-2; clone_size: NA; v_call: TRBV28; cdr3_nt: TGTGCCAGCAGTTTATTAACCGGGGAGCTGTTTTTT; cdr3_aa: CASSLLTGELFF
d_call: TRBD2; j_call: TRBJ2-3; clone_size: NA; v_call: TRBV15; cdr3_nt: TGTGCCACCAGCAGAGGCCTAGCGGGAGTATTCAGCACAGATACGCAGTATTTT; cdr3_aa: CATSRGLAGVFSTDTQYF
d_call: NA; j_call: TRBJ1-2; clone_size: NA; v_call: TRBV5-1; cdr3_nt: TGCGCCAGCAGCTTGGGCGGGGACTATGGCTACACCTTC; cdr3_aa: CASSLGGDYGYTF
d_call: TRBD2; j_call: TRBJ2-2; clone_size: NA; v_call: TRBV5-5; cdr3_nt: TGTGCCAGCAGTTTCAGCGGGACTGACGGGGAGCTGTTTTTT; cdr3_aa: CASSFSGTDGELFF
d_call: NA; j_call: TRBJ2-7; clone_size: NA; v_call: TRBV7-9; cdr3_nt: TGTGCCAGCAGCTTGAGGGAGAAATACGAGCAGTACTTC; cdr3_aa: CASSLREKYEQYF
d_call: TRBD2; j_call: TRBJ2-7; clone_size: NA; v_call: TRBV30; cdr3_nt: TGTGCCTGGTTACCGGGGGGCTACGAGCAGTACTTC; cdr3_aa: CAWLPGGYEQYF
d_call: NA; j_call: TRBJ1-4; clone_size: NA; v_call: TRBV7-9; cdr3_nt: TGTGCCAGCAGCTTCGGAGAAGTCACTAATGAAAAACTGTTTTTT; cdr3_aa: CASSFGEVTNEKLFF
d_call: NA; j_call: TRBJ2-1; clone_size: NA; v_call: TRBV9; cdr3_nt: TGTGCCAGCAGCGTAGTAGAGGCCCAGGGCAATGAGCAGTTCTTC; cdr3_aa: CASSVVEAQGNEQFF
d_call: NA; j_call: TRBJ2-7; clone_size: few; v_call: TRBV27; cdr3_nt: TGTGCCAGCAGCCGGAGCTCCTACGAGCAGTACTTC; cdr3_aa: CASSRSSYEQYF
d_call: NA; j_call: TRBJ2-3; clone_size: NA; v_call: TRBV5-6; cdr3_nt: TGTGCCAGCAGCGCGACTAGAGATACGCAGTATTTT; cdr3_aa: CASSATRDTQYF
d_call: TRBD1; j_call: TRBJ2-5; clone_size: NA; v_call: TRBV19; cdr3_nt: TGTGCCAGTAGTATAGGGGACAGGGCCCAAGAGACCCAGTACTTC; cdr3_aa: CASSIGDRAQETQYF
d_call: TRBD1; j_call: TRBJ1-5; clone_size: NA; v_call: TRBV28; cdr3_nt: TGTGCCAGCAGTTTAACGGGGGGACAGGGAGGTCAGCCCCAGCATTTT; cdr3_aa: CASSLTGGQGGQPQHF
d_call: TRBD1; j_call: TRBJ2-3; clone_size: NA; v_call: TRBV6-1; cdr3_nt: TGTGCCAGCAGTGAGACAGGGGGAGGCACAGATACGCAGTATTTT; cdr3_aa: CASSETGGGTDTQYF
d_call: NA; j_call: TRBJ2-1; clone_size: NA; v_call: TRBV27; cdr3_nt: TGTGCCAGCAGAAGAATCCAGGATGAGCAGTTCTTC; cdr3_aa: CASRRIQDEQFF
d_call: NA; j_call: TRBJ1-4; clone_size: NA; v_call: TRBV6-1; cdr3_nt: TGTGCCAGCAGCTTACATTCAACTAATGAAAAACTGTTTTTT; cdr3_aa: CASSLHSTNEKLFF
d_call: TRBD2; j_call: TRBJ2-4; clone_size: NA; v_call: TRBV6-1; cdr3_nt: TGTGCCAGCAGTGCACTAGCGGGAACCCAGACAGGAGGGATTCAGTACTTC; cdr3_aa: CASSALAGTQTGGIQYF
d_call: TRBD1; j_call: TRBJ1-5; clone_size: NA; v_call: TRBV7-8; cdr3_nt: TGTGCCAGCAGCTTAGCAGGACAGGGGGTTCAGCCCCAGCATTTT; cdr3_aa: CASSLAGQGVQPQHF